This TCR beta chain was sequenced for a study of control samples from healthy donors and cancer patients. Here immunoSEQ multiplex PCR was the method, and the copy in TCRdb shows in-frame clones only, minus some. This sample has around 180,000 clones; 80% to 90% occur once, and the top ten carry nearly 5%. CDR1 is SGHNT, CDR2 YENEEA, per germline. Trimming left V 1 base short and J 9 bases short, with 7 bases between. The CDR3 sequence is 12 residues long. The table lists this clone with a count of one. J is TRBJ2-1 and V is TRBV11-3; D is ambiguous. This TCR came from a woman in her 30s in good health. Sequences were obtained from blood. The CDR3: CASSLVGSEQFF. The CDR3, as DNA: TGTGCCAGCAGCTTAGTCGGAAGTGAGCAGTTCTTC.